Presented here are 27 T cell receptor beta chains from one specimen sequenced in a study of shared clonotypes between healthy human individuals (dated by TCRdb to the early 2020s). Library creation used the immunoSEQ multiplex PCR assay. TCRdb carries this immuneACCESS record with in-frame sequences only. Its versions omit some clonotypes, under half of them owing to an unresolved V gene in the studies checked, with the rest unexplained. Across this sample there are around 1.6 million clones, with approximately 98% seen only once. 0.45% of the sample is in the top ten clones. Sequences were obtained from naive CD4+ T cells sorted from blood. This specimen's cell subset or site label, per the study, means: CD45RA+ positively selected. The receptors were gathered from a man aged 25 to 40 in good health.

CDR3 coding DNA: TGTGCCAGTAGTATAAGTGCCACGCCGCCTGATCAGCCCCAGCATTTT. It specifies CASSISATPPDQPQHF. The chain combines TRBV19 with TRBJ1-5; no clear D gene. Germline V gene lookup returns CDR1 LNHDA and CDR2 SQIVND (reference sequence). V dropped 2 bases and J dropped 5 bases, with 16 bases sitting between them. The CDR3 is 16 amino acids.

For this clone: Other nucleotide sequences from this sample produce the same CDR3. CDR3 sequence (DNA): TGTGCCATCAGTGAGTTGAACACCGGGGAGCTGTTTTTT. It encodes CAISELNTGELFF. The V call is TRBV10-3, the J call TRBJ2-2, with unresolved D. The ends were cut back, 1 base at V and 1 base at J, with 1 base in the middle. This CDR3 has 13 amino acids. Germline V gives CDR1 ENHRY, CDR2 SYGVKD.

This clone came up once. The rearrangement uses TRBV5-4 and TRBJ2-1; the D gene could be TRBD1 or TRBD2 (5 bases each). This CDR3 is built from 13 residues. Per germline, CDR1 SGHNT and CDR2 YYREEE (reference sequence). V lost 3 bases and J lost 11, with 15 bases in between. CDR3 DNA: TGTGCCAGCAGCTCAGGCCGGGACCCAAAGCAGTTCTTC. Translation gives CASSSGRDPKQFF.

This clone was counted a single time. The CDR3 nucleotides are TGCAGCGCCGAGCGGGACCTCAATGAGCAGTTCTTC. This gives the protein CSAERDLNEQFF. The V gene is TRBV29-1, the J gene TRBJ2-1; 7 nucleotides match TRBD2. J lost 6 bases, V lost 7 bases, and 6 bases had no gene match. The CDR3 sequence is 12 residues long. The germline V gene encodes CDR1 SQVTM and CDR2 ANQGSEA.

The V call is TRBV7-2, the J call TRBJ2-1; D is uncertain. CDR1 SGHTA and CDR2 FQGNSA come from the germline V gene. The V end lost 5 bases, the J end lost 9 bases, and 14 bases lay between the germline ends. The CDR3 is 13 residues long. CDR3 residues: CASSRPESSEQFF. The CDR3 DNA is TGTGCCAGCAGCCGCCCCGAATCAAGTGAGCAGTTCTTC.

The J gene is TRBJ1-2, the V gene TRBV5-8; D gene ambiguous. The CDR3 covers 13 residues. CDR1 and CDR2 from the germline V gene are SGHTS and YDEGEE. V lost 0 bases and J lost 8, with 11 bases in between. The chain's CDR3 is CASSLVTVRGYTF. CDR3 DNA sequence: TGTGCCAGCAGCTTGGTTACAGTTCGAGGCTACACCTTC.

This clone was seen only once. The DNA for the CDR3 is TGCGCCAGCAGCTTGAGGTCAGGGGATTACTATGGCTACACCTTC. This sequence encodes CASSLRSGDYYGYTF. The chain couples TRBV5-1 to TRBJ1-2, with a possible D match to TRBD1 (6 bases). V lost 1 base and J 3 bases, leaving 13 bases between the germline ends. The CDR3 spans 15 residues. Per the germline V gene, CDR1 is SGHRS and CDR2 is YFSETQ.

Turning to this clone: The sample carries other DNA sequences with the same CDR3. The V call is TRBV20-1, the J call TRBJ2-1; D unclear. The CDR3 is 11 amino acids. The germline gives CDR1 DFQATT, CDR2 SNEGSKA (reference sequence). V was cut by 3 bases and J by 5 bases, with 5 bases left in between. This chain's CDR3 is CSAREDNEQFF. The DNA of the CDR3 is TGCAGTGCTAGGGAAGACAATGAGCAGTTCTTC.

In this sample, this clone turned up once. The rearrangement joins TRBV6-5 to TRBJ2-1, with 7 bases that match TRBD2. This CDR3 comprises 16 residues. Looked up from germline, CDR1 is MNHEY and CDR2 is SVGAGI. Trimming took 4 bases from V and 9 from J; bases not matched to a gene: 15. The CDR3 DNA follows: TGTGCCAGCAGTTCTGGCCTCCCGCCGGGGGAGGGTGAGCAGTTCTTC. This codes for CASSSGLPPGEGEQFF.

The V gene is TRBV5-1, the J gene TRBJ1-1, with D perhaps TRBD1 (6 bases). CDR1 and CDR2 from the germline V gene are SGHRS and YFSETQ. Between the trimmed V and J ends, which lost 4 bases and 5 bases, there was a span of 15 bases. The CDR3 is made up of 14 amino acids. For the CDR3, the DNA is TGCGCCAGCAGCCCCAAGAGTCAGGGGACTGAAGCTTTCTTT. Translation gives CASSPKSQGTEAFF.

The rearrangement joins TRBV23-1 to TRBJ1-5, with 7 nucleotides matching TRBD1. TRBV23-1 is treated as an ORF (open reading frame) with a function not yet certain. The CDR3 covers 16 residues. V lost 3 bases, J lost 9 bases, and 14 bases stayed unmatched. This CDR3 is CASSHASGTAHRPQHF. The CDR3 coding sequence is TGCGCCAGCAGTCACGCCTCGGGGACAGCACATCGGCCCCAGCATTTT.

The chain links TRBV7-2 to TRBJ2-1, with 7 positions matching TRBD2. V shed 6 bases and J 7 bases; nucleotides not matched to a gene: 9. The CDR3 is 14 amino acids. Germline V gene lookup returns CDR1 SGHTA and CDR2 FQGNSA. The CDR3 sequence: CASRVAGVGNEQFF. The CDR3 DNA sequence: TGTGCCAGCAGGGTGGCGGGAGTGGGTAATGAGCAGTTCTTC.

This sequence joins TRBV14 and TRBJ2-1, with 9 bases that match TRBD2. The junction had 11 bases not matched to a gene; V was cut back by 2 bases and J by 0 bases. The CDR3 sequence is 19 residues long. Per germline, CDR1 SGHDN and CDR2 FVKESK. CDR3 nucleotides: TGTGCCAGCAGCCAAAGAGTGGGAAATAGCGGGAGCTCCTACAATGAGCAGTTCTTC. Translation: CASSQRVGNSGSSYNEQFF. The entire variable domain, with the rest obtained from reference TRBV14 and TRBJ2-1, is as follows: EAGVTQFPSHSVIEKGQTVTLRCDPISGHDNLYWYRRVMGKEIKFLLHFVKESKQDESGMPNNRFLAERTGGTYSTLKVQPAELEDSGVYFCASSQRVGNSGSSYNEQFFGPGTRLTVL.

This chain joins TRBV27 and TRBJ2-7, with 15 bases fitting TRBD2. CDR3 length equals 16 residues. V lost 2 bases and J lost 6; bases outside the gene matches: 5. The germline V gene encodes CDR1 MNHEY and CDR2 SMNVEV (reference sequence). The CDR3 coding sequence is TGTGCCAGCAGTTTAGGCCAGGGACTAGCGGGAGGCGAGCAGTACTTC. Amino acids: CASSLGQGLAGGEQYF.

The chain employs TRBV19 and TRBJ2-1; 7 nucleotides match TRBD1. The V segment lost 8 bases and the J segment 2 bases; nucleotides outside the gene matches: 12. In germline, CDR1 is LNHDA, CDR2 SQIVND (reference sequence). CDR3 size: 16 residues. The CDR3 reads CASSKTGQTTYNEQFF. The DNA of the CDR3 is TGTGCCAGTTCAAAGACGGGACAGACTACCTACAATGAGCAGTTCTTC.

In nucleotides, the CDR3 is TGTGCCAGCAGCTTTGACACACCGATAGGGGAGACCCAGTACTTC. The encoded protein is CASSFDTPIGETQYF. This chain connects TRBV5-4 to TRBJ2-5; D unresolved. CDR1 is SGHNT and CDR2 is YYREEE in the germline V gene (reference sequence). The CDR3 covers 15 residues. The V and J ends lost 2 bases and 5 bases respectively, with 16 bases between them.

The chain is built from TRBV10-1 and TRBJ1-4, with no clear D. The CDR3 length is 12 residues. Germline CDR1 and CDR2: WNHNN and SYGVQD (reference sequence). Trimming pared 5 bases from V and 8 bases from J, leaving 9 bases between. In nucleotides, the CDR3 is TGCGCCAGCAGTAAACCCGGAGAAAAACTGTTTTTT. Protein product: CASSKPGEKLFF.

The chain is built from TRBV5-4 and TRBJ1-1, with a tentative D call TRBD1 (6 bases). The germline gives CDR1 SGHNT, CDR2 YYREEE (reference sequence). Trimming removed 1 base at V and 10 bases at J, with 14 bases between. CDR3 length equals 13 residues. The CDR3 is CASSLIRGEGAFF. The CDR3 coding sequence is TGTGCCAGCAGCTTGATCAGGGGAGAGGGAGCTTTCTTT.

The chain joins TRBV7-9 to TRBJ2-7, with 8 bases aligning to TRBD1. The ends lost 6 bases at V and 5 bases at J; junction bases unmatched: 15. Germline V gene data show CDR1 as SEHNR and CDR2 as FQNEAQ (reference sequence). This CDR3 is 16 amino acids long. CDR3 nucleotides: TGTGCCAGCAGGGGACGATTGGACAGGGAAAAGCACGAGCAGTACTTC. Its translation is CASRGRLDREKHEQYF.

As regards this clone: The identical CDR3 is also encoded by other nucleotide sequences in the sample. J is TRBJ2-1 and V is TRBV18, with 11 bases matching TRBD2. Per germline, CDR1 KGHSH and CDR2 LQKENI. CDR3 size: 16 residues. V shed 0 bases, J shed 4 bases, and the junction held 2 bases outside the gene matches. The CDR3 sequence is CASSPPGLAEYNEQFF. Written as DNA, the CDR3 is TGTGCCAGCTCACCACCGGGACTAGCGGAGTACAATGAGCAGTTCTTC. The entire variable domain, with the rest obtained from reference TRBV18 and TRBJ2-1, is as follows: NAGVMQNPRHLVRRRGQEARLRCSPMKGHSHVYWYRQLPEEGLKFMVYLQKENIIDESGMPKERFSAEFPKEGPSILRIQQVVRGDSAAYFCASSPPGLAEYNEQFFGPGTRLTVL.

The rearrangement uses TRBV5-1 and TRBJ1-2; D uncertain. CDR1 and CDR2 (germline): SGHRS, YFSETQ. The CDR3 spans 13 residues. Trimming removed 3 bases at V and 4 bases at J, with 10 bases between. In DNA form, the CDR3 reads TGCGCCAGCAGCTCGACGGTCTTCTATGGCTACACCTTC. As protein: CASSSTVFYGYTF.

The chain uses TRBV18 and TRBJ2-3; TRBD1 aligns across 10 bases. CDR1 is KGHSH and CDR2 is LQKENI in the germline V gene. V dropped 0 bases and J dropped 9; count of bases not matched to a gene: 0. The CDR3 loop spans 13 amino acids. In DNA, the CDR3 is TGTGCCAGCTCACCACCGGGACAGGGGACGCAGTATTTT. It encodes CASSPPGQGTQYF. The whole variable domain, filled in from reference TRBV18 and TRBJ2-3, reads NAGVMQNPRHLVRRRGQEARLRCSPMKGHSHVYWYRQLPEEGLKFMVYLQKENIIDESGMPKERFSAEFPKEGPSILRIQQVVRGDSAAYFCASSPPGQGTQYFGPGTRLTVL.

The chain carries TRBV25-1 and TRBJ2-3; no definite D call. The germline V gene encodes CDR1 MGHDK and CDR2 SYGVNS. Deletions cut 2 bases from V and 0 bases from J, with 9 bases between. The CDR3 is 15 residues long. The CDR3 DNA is TGTGCCAGCAGTGAACGGCAGGCTAGCACAGATACGCAGTATTTT. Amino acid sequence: CASSERQASTDTQYF.

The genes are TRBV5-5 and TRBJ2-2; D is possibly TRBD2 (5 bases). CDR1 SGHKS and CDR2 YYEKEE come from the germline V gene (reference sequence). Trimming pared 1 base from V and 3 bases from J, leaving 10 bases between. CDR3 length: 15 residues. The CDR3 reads CASSLRQRYTGELFF. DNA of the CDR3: TGTGCCAGCAGCTTGCGCCAGCGGTACACCGGGGAGCTGTTTTTT.

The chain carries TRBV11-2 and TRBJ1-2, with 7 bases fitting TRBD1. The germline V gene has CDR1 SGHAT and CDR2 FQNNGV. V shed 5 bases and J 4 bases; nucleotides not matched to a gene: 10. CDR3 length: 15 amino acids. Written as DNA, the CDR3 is TGTGCCAGCAGCCCCCGTTGGGCAGGGGGCTATGGCTACACCTTC. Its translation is CASSPRWAGGYGYTF.

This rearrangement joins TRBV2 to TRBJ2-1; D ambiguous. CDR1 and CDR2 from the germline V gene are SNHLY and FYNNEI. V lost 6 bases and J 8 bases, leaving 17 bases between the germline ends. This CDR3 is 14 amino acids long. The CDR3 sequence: CASSVGPQADEQFF. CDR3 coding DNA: TGTGCCAGCAGCGTAGGGCCCCAAGCCGATGAGCAGTTCTTC.

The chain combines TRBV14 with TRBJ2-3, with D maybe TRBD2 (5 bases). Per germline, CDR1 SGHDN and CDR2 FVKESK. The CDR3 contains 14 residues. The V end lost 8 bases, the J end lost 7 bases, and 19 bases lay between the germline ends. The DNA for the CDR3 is TGTGCCAGCGGACGGCGGGCCTTGTATTATACGCAGTATTTT. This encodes CASGRRALYYTQYF.